The rows below give T cell receptor beta chains drawn from one sample of a study of T cell responses to AZD1222 COVID-19 vaccine. Clones were read by immunoSEQ multiplex PCR, and TCRdb kept only the in-frame ones, dropping some. Of roughly 98,000 clones listed, around 94% were seen once; the top ten hold 9.5% to 15%. The input for sequencing was peripheral blood, taken on day 0 of AZD1222 vaccination. Receptor source: an adult in good health. CDR3s include the opening cysteine and the closing phenylalanine or tryptophan. D genes are given only for firm matches. Size is omitted from some rows. Given values are once, few, many or a class for expanded clones.

NA	TRBD1	TRBV12-5	TRBJ1-6	TGTGCTAGTGGTTTGCCTAGACAGGGGAATAATTCACCCCTCCACTTT	CASGLPRQGNNSPLHF
NA	NA	TRBV30	TRBJ1-5	TGTGCCTGGAGTGACGGGGGAAGTCAGCCCCAGCATTTT	CAWSDGGSQPQHF
NA	TRBD1	TRBV6-5	TRBJ2-7	TGTGCCAGTTGGACAGGGAATTACAAGCAGTACTTC	CASWTGNYKQYF
NA	TRBD2	TRBV7-3	TRBJ2-1	TGTGCCAGCAGCTTAACGGGACTAGATAATGAGCAGTTCTTC	CASSLTGLDNEQFF
NA	NA	TRBV10-3	TRBJ2-5	TGTGCCATCACCCCCCGGGATGGAGAGACCCAGTACTTC	CAITPRDGETQYF
NA	NA	TRBV3-1/TRBV3-2	TRBJ1-1	TGTGCCAGCAGCCAAGGGGGCGGGGGTGAAGCTTTCTTT	CASSQGGGGEAFF
NA	NA	TRBV4-1	TRBJ2-5	TGCGCCAGCAGCCAAGGCGGGGGAGGACAGGCAGAGACCCAGTACTTC	CASSQGGGGQAETQYF
few	NA	TRBV28	TRBJ2-2	TGTGCCAGCAGCCGAACCCAAGGGTACACCGGGGAGCTGTTTTTT	CASSRTQGYTGELFF
once	NA	TRBV12-3/TRBV12-4	TRBJ1-1	TGTGCCAGCAACAAAAACGTAGGCACTGAAGCTTTCTTT	CASNKNVGTEAFF
NA	NA	TRBV4-2	TRBJ1-2	TGTGCCAGCAGCCTGAGGGTTGACTATGGCTACACCTTC	CASSLRVDYGYTF
NA	NA	TRBV19	TRBJ1-1	TGTGCCAGTAGTATTTGGGCAGGACCCACTGAAGCTTTCTTT	CASSIWAGPTEAFF
NA	NA	TRBV11-2	TRBJ1-1	TGTGCCAGCAGCTTTGAAGGACAATTGCCGAACACTGAAGCTTTCTTT	CASSFEGQLPNTEAFF